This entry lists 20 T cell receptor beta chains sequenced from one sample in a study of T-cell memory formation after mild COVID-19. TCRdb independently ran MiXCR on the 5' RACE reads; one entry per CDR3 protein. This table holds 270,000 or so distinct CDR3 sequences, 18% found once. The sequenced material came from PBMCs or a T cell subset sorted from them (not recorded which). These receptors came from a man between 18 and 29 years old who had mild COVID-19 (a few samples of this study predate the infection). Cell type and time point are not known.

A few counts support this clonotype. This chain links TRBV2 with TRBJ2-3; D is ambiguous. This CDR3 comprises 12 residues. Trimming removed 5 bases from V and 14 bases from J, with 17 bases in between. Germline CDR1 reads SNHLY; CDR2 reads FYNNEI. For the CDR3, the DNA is TGTGCCAGCAGTCCCCTAGGATCTCGTAGGTATTTT. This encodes CASSPLGSRRYF.

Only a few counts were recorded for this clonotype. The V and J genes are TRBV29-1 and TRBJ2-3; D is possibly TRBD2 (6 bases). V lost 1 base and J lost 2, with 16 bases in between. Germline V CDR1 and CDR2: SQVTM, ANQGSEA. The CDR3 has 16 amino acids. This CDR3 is CSVEGVRGRNTDTQYF. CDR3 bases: TGCAGCGTTGAAGGGGTGCGGGGACGCAACACAGATACGCAGTATTTT.

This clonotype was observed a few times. The CDR3 sequence: CASSSTGVSGGGYTF. In DNA form, the CDR3 reads TGCGCCAGCAGCTCGACAGGGGTCTCGGGCGGGGGCTACACCTTC. V is TRBV5-1 and J is TRBJ1-2, with 8 bases lining up with TRBD1. This CDR3 is built from 15 residues. CDR1 is SGHRS, CDR2 YFSETQ, per germline. J gave up 8 bases and V 3 bases, and 12 bases lay outside the gene matches.

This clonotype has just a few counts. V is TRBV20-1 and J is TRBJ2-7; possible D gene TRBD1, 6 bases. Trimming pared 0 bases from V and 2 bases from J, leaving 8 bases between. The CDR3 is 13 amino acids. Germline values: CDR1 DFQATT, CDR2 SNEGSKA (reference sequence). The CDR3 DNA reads TGCAGTGCTAGAGATCAGGGGCCCTACGAGCAGTACGTC. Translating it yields CSARDQGPYEQYV.

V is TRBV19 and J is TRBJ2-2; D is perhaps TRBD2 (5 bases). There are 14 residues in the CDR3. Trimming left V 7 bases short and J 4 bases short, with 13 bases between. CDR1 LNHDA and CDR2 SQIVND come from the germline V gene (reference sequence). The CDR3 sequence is CASNLRGPTGELFF. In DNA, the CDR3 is TGTGCCAGTAACCTTAGAGGGCCCACCGGGGAGCTGTTTTTT.

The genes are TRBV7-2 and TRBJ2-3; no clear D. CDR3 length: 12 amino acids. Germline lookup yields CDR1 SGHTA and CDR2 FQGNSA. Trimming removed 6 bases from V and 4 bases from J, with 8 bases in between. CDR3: CASSRLADTQYF. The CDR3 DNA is TGTGCCAGCAGTCGACTGGCAGATACGCAGTATTTT. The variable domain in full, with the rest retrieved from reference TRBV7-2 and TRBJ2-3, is GAGVSQSPSNKVTEKGKDVELRCDPISGHTALYWYRQSLGQGLEFLIYFQGNSAPDKSGLPSDRFSAERTGGSVSTLTIQRTQQEDSAVYLCASSRLADTQYFGPGTRLTVL.

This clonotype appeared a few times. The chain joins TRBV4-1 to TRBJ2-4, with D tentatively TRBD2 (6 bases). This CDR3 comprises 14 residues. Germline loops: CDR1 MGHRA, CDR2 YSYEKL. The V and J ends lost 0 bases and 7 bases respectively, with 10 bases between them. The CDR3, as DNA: TGCGCCAGCAGCCAAGATCGGGGGTGGAACATTCAGTACTTC. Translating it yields CASSQDRGWNIQYF.

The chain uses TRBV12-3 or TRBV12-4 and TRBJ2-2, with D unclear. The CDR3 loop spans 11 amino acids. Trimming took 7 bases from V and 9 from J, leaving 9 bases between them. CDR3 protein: CASTPGWELFF. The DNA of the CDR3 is TGTGCCAGCACCCCCGGCTGGGAGCTGTTTTTT.

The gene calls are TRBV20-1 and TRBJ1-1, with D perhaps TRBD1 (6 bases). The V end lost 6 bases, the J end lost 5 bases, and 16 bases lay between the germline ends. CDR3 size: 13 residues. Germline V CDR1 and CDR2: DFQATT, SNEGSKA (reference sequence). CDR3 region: CSAPDRRMTEAFF. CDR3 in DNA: TGCAGTGCCCCCGACAGGAGGATGACTGAAGCTTTCTTT.

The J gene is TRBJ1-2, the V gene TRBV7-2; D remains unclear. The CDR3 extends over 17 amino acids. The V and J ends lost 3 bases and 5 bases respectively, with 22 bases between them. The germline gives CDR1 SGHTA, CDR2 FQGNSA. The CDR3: CASSFQPSYPGDYGYTF. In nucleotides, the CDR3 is TGTGCCAGCAGCTTTCAACCAAGTTATCCGGGAGATTATGGCTACACCTTC.

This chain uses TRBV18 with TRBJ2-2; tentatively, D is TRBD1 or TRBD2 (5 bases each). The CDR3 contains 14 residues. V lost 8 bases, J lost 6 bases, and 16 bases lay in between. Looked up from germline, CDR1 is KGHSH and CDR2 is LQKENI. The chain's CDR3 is CASAAAGTAGELFF. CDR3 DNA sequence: TGTGCCAGCGCGGCGGCCGGGACGGCCGGGGAGCTGTTTTTT.

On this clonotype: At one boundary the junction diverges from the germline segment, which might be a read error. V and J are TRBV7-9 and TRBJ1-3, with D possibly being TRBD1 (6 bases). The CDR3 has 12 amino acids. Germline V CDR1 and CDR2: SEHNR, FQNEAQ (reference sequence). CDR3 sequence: CASSVLTGKLDF. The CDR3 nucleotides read TGTGCCAGCAGCGTCCTCACAGGGAAATTAGATTTT. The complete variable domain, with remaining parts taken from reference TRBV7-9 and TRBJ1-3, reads DTGVSQNPRHKITKRGQNVTFRCDPISEHNRLYWYRQTLGQGPEFLTYFQNEAQLEKSRLLSDRFSAERPKGSFSTLEIQRTEQGDSAMYLCASSVLTGKLDFGEGSWLTVV.

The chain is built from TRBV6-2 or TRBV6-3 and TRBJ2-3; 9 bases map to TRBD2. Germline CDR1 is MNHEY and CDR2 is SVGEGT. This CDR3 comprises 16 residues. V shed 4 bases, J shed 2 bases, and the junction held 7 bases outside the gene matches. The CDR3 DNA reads TGTGCCAGCAGTTCGGTTTTAGCGGGGGACACAGATACGCAGTATTTT. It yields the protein CASSSVLAGDTDTQYF.

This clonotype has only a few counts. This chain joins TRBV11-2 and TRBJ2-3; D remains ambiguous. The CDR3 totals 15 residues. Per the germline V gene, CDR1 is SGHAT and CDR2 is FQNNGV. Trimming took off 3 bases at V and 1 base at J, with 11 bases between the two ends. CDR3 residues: CASSFTRPRTDTQYF. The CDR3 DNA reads TGTGCCAGCAGCTTTACCCGACCGCGCACAGATACGCAGTATTTT.

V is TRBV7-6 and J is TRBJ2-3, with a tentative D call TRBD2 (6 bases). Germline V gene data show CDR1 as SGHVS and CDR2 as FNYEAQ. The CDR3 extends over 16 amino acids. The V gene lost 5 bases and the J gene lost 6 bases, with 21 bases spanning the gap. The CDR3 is CASSPLAVPTGDTQYF. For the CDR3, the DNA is TGTGCCAGCAGCCCCTTAGCGGTTCCGACGGGGGATACGCAGTATTTT.

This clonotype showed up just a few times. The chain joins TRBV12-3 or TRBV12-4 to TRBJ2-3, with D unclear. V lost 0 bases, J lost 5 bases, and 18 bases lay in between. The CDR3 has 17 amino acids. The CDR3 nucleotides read TGTGCCAGCAGTTTAGCGCGGATCCCTTTTGGGGAAGATACGCAGTATTTT. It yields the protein CASSLARIPFGEDTQYF.

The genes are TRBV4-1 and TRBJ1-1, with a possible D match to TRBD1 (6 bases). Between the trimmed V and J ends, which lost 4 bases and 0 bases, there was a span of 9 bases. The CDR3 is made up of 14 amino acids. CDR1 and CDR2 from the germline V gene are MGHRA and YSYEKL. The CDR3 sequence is CASSPRQVNTEAFF. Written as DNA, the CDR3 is TGCGCCAGCAGCCCCCGACAGGTGAACACTGAAGCTTTCTTT.

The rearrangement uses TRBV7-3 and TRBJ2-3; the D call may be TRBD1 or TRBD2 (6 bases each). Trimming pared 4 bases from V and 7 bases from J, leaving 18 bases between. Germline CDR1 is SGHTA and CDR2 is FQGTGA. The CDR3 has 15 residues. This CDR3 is CASSSGAGPHYTQYF. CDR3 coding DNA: TGTGCCAGCAGCTCGGGGGCCGGACCCCACTATACGCAGTATTTT.

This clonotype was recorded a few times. The CDR3 protein is CASSPRTGETGELFF. CDR3 nucleotides: TGCGCCAGCAGCCCCCGGACAGGGGAGACCGGGGAGCTGTTTTTT. J is TRBJ2-2 and V is TRBV5-1, with 9 bases identical to TRBD1. This CDR3 region has 15 residues. Germline V lookup: CDR1 SGHRS, CDR2 YFSETQ. The V segment lost 4 bases and the J segment 5 bases; nucleotides outside the gene matches: 6.

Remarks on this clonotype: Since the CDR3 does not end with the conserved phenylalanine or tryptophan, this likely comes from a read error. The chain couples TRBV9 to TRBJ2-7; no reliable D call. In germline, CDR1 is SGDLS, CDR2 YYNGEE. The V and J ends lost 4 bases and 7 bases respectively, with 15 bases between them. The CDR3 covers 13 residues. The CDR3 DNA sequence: TGTGCCAGCAGCCCCCCATCCACCCGGGAGCAGTACATC. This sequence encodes CASSPPSTREQYI.